The table lists the clone carrying this T cell receptor beta chain with a few counts. The antigen is undetermined. At one of its ends the junction is not consistent with the germline gene, which may arise from a read error. This sample is part of a study of beta chain features in type 1 diabetes. Study-wide points: The study found moderately but significantly shorter TCRB CDR3s in all four CD4+ subsets of Type 1 diabetes patients.

The whole isolated RNA underwent reverse transcription, so sequencing captured expressed TCRB transcripts. Measured with immunoSEQ multiplex PCR; TCRdb has only the in-frame clones, and not every one. The profile shows hundreds of thousands of clones, approximately 15% of them singletons. The germline CDR1 and CDR2 sequences are SGHNT and YYREEE (reference sequence). CDR3 length: 11 amino acids. The receptor comes from a man aged 18 to 30 with type 1 diabetes. The V and J genes are TRBV5-4 and TRBJ2-3, with no clear D. The sequenced sample was naive CD4+ T cells from blood. CDR3 loop: CAVPSADTQYF. As DNA, the CDR3 is TGCGCGGTTCCCTCGGCAGATACGCAGTATTTT.